This T cell receptor beta chain was documented in a study of beta chain features in type 1 diabetes. General study findings and limits: Type 1 diabetes patients showed a moderate but significant shortening of TCRB CDR3s in all four CD4+ subsets. A cDNA-based sequencing approach could over-represent cells with high TCR expression. Fewer junction insertions and more nucleotide deletions appeared in type 1 diabetes patients. A greater similarity of naive, central memory and Treg TCRB repertoires was seen among patients than among healthy donors.

V dropped 4 bases and J dropped 4; count of bases not matched to a gene: 6. The germline V gene encodes CDR1 KGHSH and CDR2 LQKENI. CDR3 length equals 14 residues. Reverse transcribing all isolated RNA meant expressed TCRB transcripts were sequenced. Clones were read by immunoSEQ multiplex PCR, and TCRdb kept only the in-frame ones, dropping some. The sample lists approximately 150,000 clones, roughly a tenth occurring once. This clone has ten or more counts. Its antigen remains unknown. This TCR was recovered from a man aged 18 to 30 in good health. The chain combines TRBV18 with TRBJ2-5; 7 bases map to TRBD1. The specimen was naive CD4+ T cells from blood. CDR3 region: CASSHDRARETQYF. The CDR3 DNA sequence: TGTGCCAGCTCACACGACAGGGCACGAGAGACCCAGTACTTC. The whole variable domain, remainder taken from reference TRBV18 and TRBJ2-5, is NAGVMQNPRHLVRRRGQEARLRCSPMKGHSHVYWYRQLPEEGLKFMVYLQKENIIDESGMPKERFSAEFPKEGPSILRIQQVVRGDSAAYFCASSHDRARETQYFGPGTRLLVL.